What follows is one T cell receptor (beta chain) and its context. This receptor's antigen is unknown. Base qualities are not recorded, but no much larger clone differs from it by a single base. The immunoSEQ Assay, a bias-controlled multiplex PCR, was used to amplify TCRbeta CDR3 regions from genomic DNA. The authors' analysis ran thus. Within the assay, amplification of reference gene primers was used to estimate how many nucleated cells each sample contained. Sequence reads were collapsed and filtered to measure the absolute abundance of every unique TCRbeta CDR3 rearrangement. Productive Simpson clonality was computed per sample as the square root of Simpson's diversity index over productive rearrangements. TCRdb obtained this table from immuneACCESS and retained in-frame rearrangements with V and J assigned. These tables miss some clones; where compared with another copy, unresolved V genes account for less than half of the shortfall, and the remainder is unexplained. D and trimming were read from the DNA, whereas the V and J calls and clone size are those reported in that table. The sample data list roughly 290,000 clones, and 89% of these were observed just once. The ten largest clonotypes hold roughly an eighth of the sample.

The sample is drawn from a study of blood T cell repertoires in COVID-19 (dated by TCRdb to 2020 to 2021). Background on the whole study: The collaborator samples originated in the United States, Italy and Spain and spanned the acute and convalescent phases of COVID-19. The prospective study material was composed of cDNA or gDNA derived from T cells, B-cell-depleted T cells, or PBMCs. The samples were drawn from the first 160 participants of the ongoing ImmuneRACE study and from over a thousand subjects provided by 6 global collaborators. The sample metadata nearly always contained a de-identified subject ID, COVID-19 status, age in years and sex. The repertoires were released in a freely available public database intended as a resource for research on the immune response to SARS-CoV-2. The dataset comprised deeply sampled blood TCRbeta repertoires from subjects exposed to, actively infected with, or recovered from COVID-19. Where available, HLA class I and class II types were obtained from metadata supplied by the sample provider rather than from assay-based typing. What the work shows at the level of the full study, not this receptor alone: Clinical and demographic metadata were provided uncurated, with the amount varying by source and participant.

Compared with germline, V lacks 4 bases and J lacks 6 bases; bases without a gene match: 11. The germline V gene (reference sequence) gives CDR1 as SGHNT and CDR2 as YYREEE. From its cysteine to its phenylalanine, the CDR3 spans 15 amino acids. The DNA shown is the 45-base CDR3, in frame from base 1. Each collaborating institution followed its own protocols to collect whole blood in K2EDTA tubes. Collaborator samples were shipped for TCRbeta analysis as frozen whole blood, isolated PBMCs, or DNA extracted from either sample type. The origin of this receptor is a woman aged 60-75 years with acute or convalescent COVID-19. This chain joins TRBV5-4 to TRBJ1-1, with 8 bases in between that match TRBD1. Sequencing was performed on peripheral blood. DNA sequence: TGTGCCAGCAGCCGGGAGGCAGGGGGCGCCCCTGAAGCTTTCTTT. The resulting protein is CASSREAGGAPEAFF.